This T cell receptor beta chain was found in a study of cytomegalovirus exposure and HLA in healthy donors. The PCR was carried out with 60 Vbeta primers and 13 Jbeta primers. Here immunoSEQ multiplex PCR was the method, and the copy in TCRdb shows in-frame clones only, minus some. The data contain 150,000 to 200,000 clones, approximately 80% of them seen just once; the ten biggest clones take up approximately 1%. Per the germline V gene, CDR1 is GTSNPN and CDR2 is SVGIG (reference sequence). Unmatched junction bases numbered 1, after V lost 3 bases and J lost 1 base. The CDR3 sequence is 13 residues long.

V gene TRBV30 combines with J gene TRBJ2-3; 7 bases are shared with TRBD2. Material for sequencing was PBMCs. The sequence derives from a middle-aged woman in good health and CMV-seronegative. CDR3 amino acids: CAWSAGGTDTQYF. In nucleotides, the CDR3 is TGTGCCTGGAGCGCGGGGGGCACAGATACGCAGTATTTT.